This T cell receptor beta chain was recorded in a study of shared clonotypes between healthy human individuals. Trimming removed 3 bases from V and 9 bases from J, with 12 bases in between. CDR3 length equals 12 residues. Germline-derived CDR1 and CDR2 are SQVTM and ANQGSEA. CD45RO-negative, CCR7-selected cells formed the naive CD8 fraction, which excluded terminally differentiated effector memory CD45RA+ cells. Generated by immunoSEQ multiplex PCR, the TCRdb table keeps only in-frame clones and is missing some. The sample holds some 2 million clones, approximately 94% seen once. The receptor was isolated from a man between 18 and 29 years old in good health. The rearrangement links TRBV29-1 to TRBJ2-1; D may be TRBD1 (5 bases). Sequenced material: naive CD8+ T cells sorted from blood. CDR3 in DNA: TGCAGCGTTGACAAGGGGCCGGCTGAGCAGTTCTTC. It translates to CSVDKGPAEQFF.